This T cell receptor (beta chain) was sequenced during a study of blood T cell repertoires in COVID-19. Study-level information: The United States, Italy and Spain were the sources of the acute and convalescent COVID-19 samples. PBMCs, B-cell-depleted T cells, or T cells were the source of the cDNA or gDNA that made up the material.

This clone has only a few counts. Participants spanned ages about 18 to 95 years and resided in around 25 US areas. The study assigned cohorts using participant-reported clinical history. V was clipped by 5 bases and J by 2 bases, with 8 bases between them. The CDR3 sequence is 13 residues long. Per the germline V gene, CDR1 is LNHNV and CDR2 is YYDKDF (reference sequence). Generated by immunoSEQ multiplex PCR, the TCRdb table keeps only in-frame clones and is missing some. The data show about 140,000 clones, approximately 84% seen once. Sequenced sample: PBMCs or T cells enriched from blood (not recorded which). The chain carries TRBV15 and TRBJ2-3; D uncertain. The receptor's source is a man between 35 and 55 years old with acute COVID-19. The CDR3 DNA reads TGTGCCACCAGCCCTAAATACACAGATACGCAGTATTTT. Amino acids: CATSPKYTDTQYF.